This is a list of T cell receptor beta chains from one sample in a study of human T cells and chemical hapten exposure. MiXCR was run by TCRdb on the RACE reads, yielding one entry per CDR3 protein. There are 200,000 to 300,000 distinct CDR3 sequences in the sample; around 9.3% occur only once, and 2% to 2.5% lies in the top ten. Sample: whole blood, taken in connection with sensitization to the hapten diphenylcyclopropenone (DPC). These receptor sequences come from a middle-aged woman with alopecia areata. Some clones in this sample may be carry-over from other donors' samples. CDR3s leave out the opening cysteine and the closing phenylalanine or tryptophan. A D gene is named only where the DNA matches it firmly. Clone sizes are given selectively: once, few, many, or a class where the clone is expanded.

d_call j_call clone_size v_call cdr3_aa
NA TRBJ2-3 few TRBV5-5 ASSFLGTTDTQY
NA TRBJ2-7 many TRBV7-2 ASSLVGTNNYEQY
NA TRBJ2-7 NA TRBV20-1 SASRGSYEQY
NA TRBJ2-7 NA TRBV28 ASTEGRDYEQY
NA TRBJ2-7 NA TRBV5-1 ASSLAGSQAYEQY
NA TRBJ2-7 NA TRBV3-1 ASSQDTAPRSYEQY
NA TRBJ2-1 NA TRBV7-2 ASSFSTTYNEQF
TRBD2 TRBJ2-3 few TRBV10-3 AIRRGSGRLADTQY
TRBD1 TRBJ1-2 few TRBV20-1 SASDRGNYGYT
TRBD1 TRBJ1-1 few TRBV7-2 ASSRTGEVKV
TRBD2 TRBJ2-1 NA TRBV20-1 SALHRGRSNEQF
TRBD1 TRBJ2-5 few TRBV7-9 ASSLWVGQGPYQETQY
NA TRBJ2-7 NA TRBV7-2 ASSLDLGRQY
NA TRBJ2-7 NA TRBV20-1 SAEPQETYEQY
NA TRBJ2-3 NA TRBV20-1 SAAPRDTDTQY
NA TRBJ2-1 few TRBV6-6 ASSYTTGRVREQF
NA TRBJ2-5 NA TRBV5-1 ASSLSGQQTQY
TRBD1 TRBJ2-2 few TRBV24-1 ATSDPGTGDTGELF
TRBD2 TRBJ2-2 NA TRBV20-1 SARAGTSFNTGELF
TRBD1 TRBJ2-7 many TRBV6-2/TRBV6-3 ASRGQGLTYEQY
TRBD2 TRBJ2-3 NA TRBV29-1 SVGASGSWADTQY
NA TRBJ1-2 NA TRBV12-3/TRBV12-4 ASSFSGVHYGYT
NA TRBJ2-5 NA TRBV27 ASRNSETQY
NA TRBJ2-1 many TRBV6-5 ASSYKGYSYNEQF
NA TRBJ1-2 few TRBV27 ASSFSRGVYGYT
NA TRBJ1-1 many TRBV9 ASSVEGWTEAF
NA TRBJ1-2 many TRBV12-3/TRBV12-4 ASSLGFSYGYT
NA TRBJ2-3 NA TRBV7-6 ASSLGASVSTDTQY
NA TRBJ1-1 NA TRBV28 ASSFRVGTEAF
NA TRBJ2-3 many TRBV7-2 ASSFRIGSTDTQY
NA TRBJ2-3 many TRBV24-1 ATSDRIGGTQY
NA TRBJ2-1 few TRBV29-1 SVVSPSLGNEQF
TRBD2 TRBJ2-1 few TRBV4-3 ASSQRLSGGGSYNEQF
TRBD2 TRBJ2-1 many TRBV28 ASRAGLANNEQF
TRBD1 TRBJ2-7 NA TRBV28 ASSPIDRDVTCEQY
TRBD1 TRBJ2-2 many TRBV4-2 ASSRQGANTGELF
TRBD1 TRBJ1-1 few TRBV2 ASRLTGATFTEAF
NA TRBJ2-7 few TRBV28 ASSPAQANLISYEQY
NA TRBJ2-1 many TRBV4-3 ASSQHPTGGGANEQF
NA TRBJ2-2 few TRBV29-1 SVGDSLNTGELF
NA TRBJ2-1 few TRBV7-9 ASSLFKGGWNEQF
NA TRBJ1-1 NA TRBV4-1 ASTPEGAQVNTEAF
NA TRBJ2-1 NA TRBV7-6 ASTTGSYNEQF
TRBD2 TRBJ2-3 NA TRBV7-9 VSSSISGRGGDTQY